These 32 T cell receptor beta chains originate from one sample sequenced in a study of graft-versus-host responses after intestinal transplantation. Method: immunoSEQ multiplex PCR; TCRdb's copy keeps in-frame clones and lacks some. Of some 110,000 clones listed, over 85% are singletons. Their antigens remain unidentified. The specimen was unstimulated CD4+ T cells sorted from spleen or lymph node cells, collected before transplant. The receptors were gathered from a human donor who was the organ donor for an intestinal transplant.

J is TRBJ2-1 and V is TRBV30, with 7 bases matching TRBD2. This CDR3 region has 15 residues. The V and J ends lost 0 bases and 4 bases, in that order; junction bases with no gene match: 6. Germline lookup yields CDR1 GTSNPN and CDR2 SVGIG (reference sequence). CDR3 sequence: CAWSVHSGSYNEQFF. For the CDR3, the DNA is TGTGCCTGGAGTGTACATAGCGGGTCGTACAATGAGCAGTTCTTC.

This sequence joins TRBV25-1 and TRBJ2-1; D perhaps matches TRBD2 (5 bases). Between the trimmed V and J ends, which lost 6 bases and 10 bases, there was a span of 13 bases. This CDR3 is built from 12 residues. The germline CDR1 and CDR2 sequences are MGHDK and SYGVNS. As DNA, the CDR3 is TGTGCCAGCAGCGAGGGAATCCGCGAGCAGTTCTTC. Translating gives CASSEGIREQFF.

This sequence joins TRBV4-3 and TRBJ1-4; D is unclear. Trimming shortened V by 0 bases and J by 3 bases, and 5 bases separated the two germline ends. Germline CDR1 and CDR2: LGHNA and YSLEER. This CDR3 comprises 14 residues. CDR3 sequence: CASSQEWANEKLFF. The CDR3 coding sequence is TGCGCCAGCAGCCAAGAATGGGCTAATGAAAAACTGTTTTTT.

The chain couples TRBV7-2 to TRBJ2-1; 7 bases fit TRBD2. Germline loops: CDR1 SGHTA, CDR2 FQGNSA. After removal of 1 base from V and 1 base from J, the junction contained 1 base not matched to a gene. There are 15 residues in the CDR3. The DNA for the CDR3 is TGTGCCAGCAGCTTAGGTAGCGGGTCCTACAATGAGCAGTTCTTC. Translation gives CASSLGSGSYNEQFF.

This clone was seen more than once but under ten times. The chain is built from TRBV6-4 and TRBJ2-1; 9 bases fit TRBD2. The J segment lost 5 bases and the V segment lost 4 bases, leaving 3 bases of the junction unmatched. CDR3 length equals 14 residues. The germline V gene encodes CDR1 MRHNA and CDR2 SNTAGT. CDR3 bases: TGTGCCAGCAGTGTTCTAGCGGGACACAATGAGCAGTTCTTC. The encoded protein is CASSVLAGHNEQFF.

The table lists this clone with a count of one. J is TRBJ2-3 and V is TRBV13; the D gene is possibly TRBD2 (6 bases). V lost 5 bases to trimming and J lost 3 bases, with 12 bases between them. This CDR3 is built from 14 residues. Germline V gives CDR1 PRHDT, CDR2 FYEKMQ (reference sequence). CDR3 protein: CASSPGTSTDTQYF. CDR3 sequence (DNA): TGTGCCAGCAGCCCCGGGACTTCTACAGATACGCAGTATTTT.

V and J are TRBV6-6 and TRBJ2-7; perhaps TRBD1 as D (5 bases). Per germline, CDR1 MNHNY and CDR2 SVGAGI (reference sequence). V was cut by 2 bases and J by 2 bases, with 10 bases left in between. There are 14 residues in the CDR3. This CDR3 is CASSYVQGTYEQYF. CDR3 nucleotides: TGTGCCAGCAGTTACGTTCAGGGTACCTACGAGCAGTACTTC.

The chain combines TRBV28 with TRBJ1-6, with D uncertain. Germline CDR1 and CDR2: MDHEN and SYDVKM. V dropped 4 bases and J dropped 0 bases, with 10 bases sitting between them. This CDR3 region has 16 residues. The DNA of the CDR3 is TGTGCCAGCAGTTCCCCGGCCAGCTCCTATAATTCACCCCTCCACTTT. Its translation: CASSSPASSYNSPLHF.

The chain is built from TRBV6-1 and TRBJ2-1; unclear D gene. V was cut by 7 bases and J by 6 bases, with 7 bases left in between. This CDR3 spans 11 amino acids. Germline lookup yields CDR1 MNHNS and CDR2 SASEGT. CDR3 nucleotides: TGTGCCAGCACTAGATTCAATGAGCAGTTCTTC. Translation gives CASTRFNEQFF.

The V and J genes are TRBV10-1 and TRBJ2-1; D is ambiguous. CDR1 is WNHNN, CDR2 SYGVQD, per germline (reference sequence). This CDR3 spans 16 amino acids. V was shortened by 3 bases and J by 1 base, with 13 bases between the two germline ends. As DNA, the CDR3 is TGCGCCAGCAGTGAAGGGTACTGCCTTTCCTACAATGAGCAGTTCTTC. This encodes CASSEGYCLSYNEQFF.

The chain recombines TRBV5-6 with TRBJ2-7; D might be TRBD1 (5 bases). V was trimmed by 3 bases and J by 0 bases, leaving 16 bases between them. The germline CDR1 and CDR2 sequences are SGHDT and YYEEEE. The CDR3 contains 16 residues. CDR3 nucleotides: TGTGCCAGCAGCTACCCTGCGACAGCACACTCCTACGAGCAGTACTTC. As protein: CASSYPATAHSYEQYF. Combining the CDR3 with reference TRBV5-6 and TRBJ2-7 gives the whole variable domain DAGVTQSPTHLIKTRGQQVTLRCSPKSGHDTVSWYQQALGQGPQFIFQYYEEEERQRGNFPDRFSGHQFPNYSSELNVNALLLGDSALYLCASSYPATAHSYEQYFGPGTRLTVT.

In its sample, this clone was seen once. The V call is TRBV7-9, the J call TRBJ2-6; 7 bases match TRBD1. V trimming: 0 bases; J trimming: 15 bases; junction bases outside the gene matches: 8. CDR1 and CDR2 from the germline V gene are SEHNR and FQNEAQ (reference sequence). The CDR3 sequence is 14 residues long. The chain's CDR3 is CASSLAYGQADLTF. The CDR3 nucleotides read TGTGCCAGCAGCTTAGCCTACGGACAGGCCGACCTGACTTTC.

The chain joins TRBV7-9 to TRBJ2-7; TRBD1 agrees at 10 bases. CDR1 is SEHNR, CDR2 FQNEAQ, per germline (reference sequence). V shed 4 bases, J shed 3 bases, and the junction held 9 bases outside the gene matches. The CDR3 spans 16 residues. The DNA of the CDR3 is TGTGCCAGCAGCTCCCCCGGGACAGGGGACCTCTACGAGCAGTACTTC. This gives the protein CASSSPGTGDLYEQYF.

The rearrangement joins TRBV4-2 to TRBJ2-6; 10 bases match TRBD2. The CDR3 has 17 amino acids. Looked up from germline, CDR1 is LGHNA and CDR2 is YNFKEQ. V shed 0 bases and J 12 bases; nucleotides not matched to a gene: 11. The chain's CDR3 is CASSQEALAGVSGVLTF. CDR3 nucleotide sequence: TGTGCCAGCAGCCAAGAAGCGCTAGCGGGAGTCTCAGGCGTCCTGACTTTC.

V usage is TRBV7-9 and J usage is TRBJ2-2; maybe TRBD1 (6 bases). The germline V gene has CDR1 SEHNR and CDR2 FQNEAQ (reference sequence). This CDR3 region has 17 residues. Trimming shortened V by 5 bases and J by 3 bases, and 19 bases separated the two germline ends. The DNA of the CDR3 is TGTGCCAGCAGCCTTAGCTTATTACAGGGTGACACCGGGGAGCTGTTTTTT. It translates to CASSLSLLQGDTGELFF. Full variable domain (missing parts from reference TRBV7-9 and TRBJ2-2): DTGVSQNPRHKITKRGQNVTFRCDPISEHNRLYWYRQTLGQGPEFLTYFQNEAQLEKSRLLSDRFSAERPKGSFSTLEIQRTEQGDSAMYLCASSLSLLQGDTGELFFGEGSRLTVL.

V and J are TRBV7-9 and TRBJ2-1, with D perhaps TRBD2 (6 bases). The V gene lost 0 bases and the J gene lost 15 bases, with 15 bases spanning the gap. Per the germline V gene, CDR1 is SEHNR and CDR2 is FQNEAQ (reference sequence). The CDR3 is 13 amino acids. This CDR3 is CASSLAPGDRLFF. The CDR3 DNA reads TGTGCCAGCAGCTTAGCCCCGGGAGATAGGCTGTTCTTC.

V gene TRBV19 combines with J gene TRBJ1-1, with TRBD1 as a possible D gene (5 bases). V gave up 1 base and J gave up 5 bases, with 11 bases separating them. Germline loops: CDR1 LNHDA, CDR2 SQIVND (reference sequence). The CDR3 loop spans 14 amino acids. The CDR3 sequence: CASSIVRGRTEAFF. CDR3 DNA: TGTGCCAGTAGTATAGTTCGGGGGAGGACTGAAGCTTTCTTT.

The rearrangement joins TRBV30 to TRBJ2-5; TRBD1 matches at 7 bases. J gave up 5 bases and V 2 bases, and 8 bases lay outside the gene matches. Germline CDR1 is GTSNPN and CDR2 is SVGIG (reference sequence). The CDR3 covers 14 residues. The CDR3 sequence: CAWSNRQGQETQYF. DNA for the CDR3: TGTGCCTGGAGTAACAGACAGGGCCAGGAGACCCAGTACTTC. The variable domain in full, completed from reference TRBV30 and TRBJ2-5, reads SQTIHQWPATLVQPVGSPLSLECTVEGTSNPNLYWYRQAAGRGLQLLFYSVGIGQISSEVPQNLSASRPQDRQFILSSKKLLLSDSGFYLCAWSNRQGQETQYFGPGTRLLVL.

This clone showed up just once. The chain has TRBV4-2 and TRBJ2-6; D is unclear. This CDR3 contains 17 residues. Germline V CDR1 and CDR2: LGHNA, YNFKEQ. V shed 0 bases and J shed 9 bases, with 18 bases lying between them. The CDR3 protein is CASSQDEDPNFINVLTF. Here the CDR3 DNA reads TGTGCCAGCAGCCAAGACGAGGACCCTAACTTTATCAACGTCCTGACTTTC.

CDR3 in amino acids: CASSQEIAGTQYF. In DNA form, the CDR3 reads TGCGCCAGCAGCCAAGAGATAGCGGGGACCCAGTACTTC. The V call is TRBV4-3, the J call TRBJ2-5; 7 bases line up with TRBD2. CDR3 length equals 13 residues. Looked up from germline, CDR1 is LGHNA and CDR2 is YSLEER. After removal of 0 bases from V and 7 bases from J, the junction contained 2 bases not matched to a gene.

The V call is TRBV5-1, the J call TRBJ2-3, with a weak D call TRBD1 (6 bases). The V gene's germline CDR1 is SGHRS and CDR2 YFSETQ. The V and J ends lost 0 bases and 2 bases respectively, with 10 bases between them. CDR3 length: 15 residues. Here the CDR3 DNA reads TGCGCCAGCAGCTTGGAGGCAGGGGACACAGATACGCAGTATTTT. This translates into CASSLEAGDTDTQYF.

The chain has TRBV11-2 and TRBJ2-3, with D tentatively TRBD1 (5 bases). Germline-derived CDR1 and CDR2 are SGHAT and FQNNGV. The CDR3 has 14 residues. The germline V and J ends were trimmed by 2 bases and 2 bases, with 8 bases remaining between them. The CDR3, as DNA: TGTGCCAGCAGCTTACAGGGCGCCACAGATACGCAGTATTTT. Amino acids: CASSLQGATDTQYF. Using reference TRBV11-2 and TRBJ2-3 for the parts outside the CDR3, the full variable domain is EAGVAQSPRYKIIEKRQSVAFWCNPISGHATLYWYQQILGQGPKLLIQFQNNGVVDDSQLPKDRFSAERLKGVDSTLKIQPAKLEDSAVYLCASSLQGATDTQYFGPGTRLTVL.

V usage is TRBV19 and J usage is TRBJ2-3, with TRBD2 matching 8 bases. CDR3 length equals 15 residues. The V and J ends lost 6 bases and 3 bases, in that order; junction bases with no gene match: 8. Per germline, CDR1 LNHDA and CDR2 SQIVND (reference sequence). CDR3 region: CASRTSGRGTDTQYF. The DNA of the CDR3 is TGTGCCAGTAGAACCAGCGGGAGAGGGACAGATACGCAGTATTTT.

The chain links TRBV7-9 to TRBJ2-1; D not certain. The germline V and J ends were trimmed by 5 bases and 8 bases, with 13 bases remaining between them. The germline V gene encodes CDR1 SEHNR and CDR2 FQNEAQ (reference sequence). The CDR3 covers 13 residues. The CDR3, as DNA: TGTGCCAGCAGCCCGGGTCCTCTAGATGAGCAGTTCTTC. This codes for CASSPGPLDEQFF.

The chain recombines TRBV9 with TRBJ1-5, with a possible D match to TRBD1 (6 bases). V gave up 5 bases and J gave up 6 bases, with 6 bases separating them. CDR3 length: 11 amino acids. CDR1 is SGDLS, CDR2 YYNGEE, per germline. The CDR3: CASRQGQPQHF. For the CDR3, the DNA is TGTGCCAGCAGACAGGGTCAGCCCCAGCATTTT.

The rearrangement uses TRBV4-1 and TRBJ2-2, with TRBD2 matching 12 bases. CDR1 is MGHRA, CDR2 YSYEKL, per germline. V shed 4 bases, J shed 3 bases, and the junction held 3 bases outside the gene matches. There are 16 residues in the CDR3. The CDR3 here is CASSRLAGVDTGELFF. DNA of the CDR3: TGCGCCAGCAGCCGACTAGCGGGAGTGGACACCGGGGAGCTGTTTTTT.

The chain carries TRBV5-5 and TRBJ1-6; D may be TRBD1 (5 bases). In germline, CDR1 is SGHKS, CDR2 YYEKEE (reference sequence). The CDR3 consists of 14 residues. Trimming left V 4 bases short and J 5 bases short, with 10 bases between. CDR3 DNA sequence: TGTGCCAGCAGCCAGGGATTAAATAATTCACCCCTCCACTTT. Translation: CASSQGLNNSPLHF.

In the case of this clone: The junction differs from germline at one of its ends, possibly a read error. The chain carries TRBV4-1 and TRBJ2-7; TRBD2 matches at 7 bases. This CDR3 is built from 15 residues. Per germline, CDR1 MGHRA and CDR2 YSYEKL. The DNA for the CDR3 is TGTGCCAGCAGCCAAGATCGGGACTACTCCTACGAGCAGTACTTC. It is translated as CASSQDRDYSYEQYF.

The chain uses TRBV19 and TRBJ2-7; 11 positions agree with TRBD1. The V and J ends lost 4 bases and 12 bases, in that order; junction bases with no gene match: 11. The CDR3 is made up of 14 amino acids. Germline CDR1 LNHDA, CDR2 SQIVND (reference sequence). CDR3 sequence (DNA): TGTGCCAGTAGTACCCGGGACAGGGGGTGGTATCGGTACTTC. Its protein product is CASSTRDRGWYRYF. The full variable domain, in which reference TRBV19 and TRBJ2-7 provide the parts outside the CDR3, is DGGITQSPKYLFRKEGQNVTLSCEQNLNHDAMYWYRQDPGQGLRLIYYSQIVNDFQKGDIAEGYSVSREKKESFPLTVTSAQKNPTAFYLCASSTRDRGWYRYFGPGTRLTVT.

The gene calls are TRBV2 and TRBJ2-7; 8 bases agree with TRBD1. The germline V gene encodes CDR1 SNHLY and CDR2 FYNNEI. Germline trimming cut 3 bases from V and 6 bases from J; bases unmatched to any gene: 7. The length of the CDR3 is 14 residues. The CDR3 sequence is CASSEPGGTGEQYF. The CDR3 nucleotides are TGTGCCAGCAGTGAGCCAGGGGGCACGGGCGAGCAGTACTTC.

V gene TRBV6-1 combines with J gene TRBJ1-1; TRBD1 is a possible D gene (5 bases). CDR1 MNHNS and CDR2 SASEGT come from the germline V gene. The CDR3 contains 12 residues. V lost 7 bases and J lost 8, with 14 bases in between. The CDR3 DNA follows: TGTGCCAGCACCGGAAGGGGCGTAGAAGCTTTCTTT. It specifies CASTGRGVEAFF.

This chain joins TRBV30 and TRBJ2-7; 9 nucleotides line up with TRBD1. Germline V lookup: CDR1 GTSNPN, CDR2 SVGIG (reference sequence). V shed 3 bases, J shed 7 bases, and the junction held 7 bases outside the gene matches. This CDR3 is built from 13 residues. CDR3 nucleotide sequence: TGTGCCTGGAGCCGGACAGGGGAAAGGGAGCAGTACTTC. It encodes CAWSRTGEREQYF.